This T cell receptor beta chain comes out of a study of long-term antiretroviral therapy in people with HIV. The overall study: It was about a decade before the 2015 immediate-ART recommendation that the earliest samples were taken. Study-wide points: Collection spanned 2004 to 2017; ART regimens may be less effective than current ones. Relative to control repertoires, HIV repertoires exhibited narrower CDR3 length ranges.

The CDR3 spans 16 residues. Between the trimmed V and J ends, which lost 4 bases and 14 bases, there was a span of 25 bases. In germline, CDR1 is SGDLS, CDR2 YYNGEE. Survey-level immunoSEQ v3.0 assays were run. Measured with immunoSEQ multiplex PCR; TCRdb has only the in-frame clones, and not every one. The table includes 40,000 to 50,000 clones, over 90% detected once. Of note for this clone: The antigen is unknown.

The chain links TRBV9 to TRBJ1-6; D is unclear. The origin of this receptor is a man aged 30 to 39 with HIV. The starting material was unsorted PBMCs, obtained roughly 9.4 years after starting antiretroviral therapy. CDR3: CASSPESGLAARTLHF. CDR3 nucleotide sequence: TGTGCCAGCAGCCCGGAGAGTGGGCTGGCAGCTCGGACCCTCCACTTT.